A few counts support the clone carrying this T cell receptor beta chain. Its matching antigen is unknown. Sequencing used cDNA as its template, made by extracting RNA and reverse transcribing it. Assay used: immunoSEQ multiplex PCR; TCRdb lists only in-frame clones, some missing. This sample has 200,000 to 250,000 clones, with about 53% found just once. V was clipped by 2 bases and J by 5 bases, with 15 bases between them. This CDR3 is 15 amino acids long. Germline assignment: CDR1 GTSNPN and CDR2 SVGIG (reference sequence). This specimen belongs to a study of CD8+ T cells in alopecia areata. Turning to the study itself: Those patients who were treated received oral tofacitinib, which was given at 5 to 10 mg twice daily for moderate-to-severe alopecia areata. Study-level points and caveats: It was lesional scalp, especially alopecia totalis/universalis, that showed higher clonality than normal scalp.

The receptor was isolated from a human donor with alopecia areata. The rearrangement uses TRBV30 and TRBJ2-2, with D possibly TRBD2 on 6 matching bases. The specimen was CD4+ T cells sorted from blood, collected at week 0. The CDR3 loop reads CAWSPGLARTGELFF. The DNA for the CDR3 is TGTGCCTGGAGTCCCGGGCTAGCGAGGACCGGGGAGCTGTTTTTT.